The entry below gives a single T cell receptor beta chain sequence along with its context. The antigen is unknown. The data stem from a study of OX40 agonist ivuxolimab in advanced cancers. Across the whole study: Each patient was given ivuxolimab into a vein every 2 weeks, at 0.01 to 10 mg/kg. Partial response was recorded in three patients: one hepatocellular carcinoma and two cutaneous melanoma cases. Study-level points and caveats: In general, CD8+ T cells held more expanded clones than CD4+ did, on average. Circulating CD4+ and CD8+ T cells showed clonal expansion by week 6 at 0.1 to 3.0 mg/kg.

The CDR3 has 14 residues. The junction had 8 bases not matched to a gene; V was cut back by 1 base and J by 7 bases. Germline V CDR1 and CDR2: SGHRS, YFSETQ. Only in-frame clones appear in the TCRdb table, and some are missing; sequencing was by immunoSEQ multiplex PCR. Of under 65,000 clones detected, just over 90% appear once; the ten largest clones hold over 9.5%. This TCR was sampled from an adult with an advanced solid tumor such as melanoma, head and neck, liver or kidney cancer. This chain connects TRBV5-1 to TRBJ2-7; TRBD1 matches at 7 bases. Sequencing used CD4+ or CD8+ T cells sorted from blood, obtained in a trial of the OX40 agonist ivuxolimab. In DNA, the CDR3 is TGCGCCAGCAGCTTGATAGAGGGGGCGCGTGAGCAGTACTTC. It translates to CASSLIEGAREQYF.